This is a list of T cell receptor beta chains from one sample in a study of blood T cell repertoires in COVID-19. The data were produced by immunoSEQ multiplex PCR, yet TCRdb's version contains in-frame clones alone and is incomplete. The data show around 120,000 clones, around 76% seen once. Sequenced sample: peripheral blood. The receptor source for this set is a man between 65 and 85 years old with acute or convalescent COVID-19. Both conserved end residues are part of each CDR3. D genes are given only for firm matches. For some rows the clone size is stated as once, few or many, or as a class when expanded; others skip it.

V: TRBV2
size: few
J: TRBJ2-7
D: TRBD2
CDR3: CASQLAGGTYEQYF

V: TRBV11-2
size: -
J: TRBJ1-3
D: -
CDR3: CASSPRTEAGNTIYF

V: TRBV6-6
size: few
J: TRBJ2-1
D: TRBD1
CDR3: CASSPGTESYNEQFF

V: TRBV4-2
size: -
J: TRBJ2-3
D: TRBD2
CDR3: CASSQDRSPGLAGGGADTQYF

V: TRBV18
size: -
J: TRBJ1-5
D: -
CDR3: CASSPDEVRGRPQHF

V: TRBV11-2
size: -
J: TRBJ2-5
D: -
CDR3: CASSPRETQYF

V: TRBV4-3
size: -
J: TRBJ2-3
D: -
CDR3: CASSLSDTQYF

V: TRBV6-5
size: -
J: TRBJ1-4
D: TRBD1
CDR3: CASSSPGQGIEKLFF

V: TRBV30
size: -
J: TRBJ1-5
D: -
CDR3: CAWSRGGQGNQPQHF

V: TRBV4-2
size: -
J: TRBJ2-3
D: -
CDR3: CASSQKPDTQYF

V: TRBV3-1/TRBV3-2
size: once
J: TRBJ1-6
D: TRBD1
CDR3: CASSNRDRNSPLHF

V: TRBV15
size: -
J: TRBJ2-5
D: TRBD1
CDR3: CATASGTGGRETQYF

V: TRBV19
size: -
J: TRBJ1-1
D: TRBD1
CDR3: CASSIFPRQGETEAFF

V: TRBV5-5
size: -
J: TRBJ2-4
D: TRBD1
CDR3: CASLQGARDIQYF

V: TRBV18
size: -
J: TRBJ1-6
D: TRBD1
CDR3: CASSPGQGANSPLHF

V: TRBV27
size: -
J: TRBJ2-2
D: TRBD2
CDR3: CASSLRTSGGVTGELFF

V: TRBV7-8
size: -
J: TRBJ1-2
D: -
CDR3: CASSSHSGNLGGYTF

V: TRBV7-2
size: -
J: TRBJ1-5
D: TRBD1
CDR3: CASSLGQGVQPQHF

V: TRBV4-3
size: once
J: TRBJ1-5
D: -
CDR3: CASSQEFLRGSNQPQHF

V: TRBV6-2/TRBV6-3
size: -
J: TRBJ2-5
D: -
CDR3: CASSYRGETQYF

V: TRBV6-5
size: -
J: TRBJ1-1
D: TRBD1
CDR3: CASRRGQTNTEAFF

V: TRBV29-1
size: medium-sized
J: TRBJ1-2
D: TRBD1
CDR3: CSVVRQGQVYGYTF

V: TRBV30
size: -
J: TRBJ1-2
D: -
CDR3: CAWSVDRFYGYTF

V: TRBV6-6
size: -
J: TRBJ1-2
D: -
CDR3: CASIQGANYGYTF

V: TRBV9
size: -
J: TRBJ2-1
D: -
CDR3: CASSVDSRLDEQFF

V: TRBV18
size: -
J: TRBJ1-2
D: -
CDR3: CASSPSEVGGYTF

V: TRBV4-1
size: -
J: TRBJ2-1
D: TRBD2
CDR3: CASRRYDYGRDNEQFF

V: TRBV2
size: -
J: TRBJ1-1
D: -
CDR3: CASSEQNTEAFF

V: TRBV2
size: few
J: TRBJ1-1
D: TRBD1
CDR3: CASRLETGGTEAFF